At least ten counts were recorded for the clone carrying this TCR beta chain. Its antigen is as yet unknown. Stored at -80 C, 2 million PBMCs were the source of the unsorted libraries. This sample stems from a study of neurological immune-mediated disorders. Study-wide context: Disease course was recorded as relapsing-remitting for about 31 and secondary progressive for about 9% of the 34 multiple sclerosis patients.

Trimming at V came to 3 bases and at J to 8 bases, leaving 4 bases not matched to a gene. This CDR3 has 14 residues. The team produced cDNA through 5'RACE using 10-nucleotide random UMIs. TCRdb reprocessed the 5' RACE reads via MiXCR and lists one record per CDR3 protein. The data show tens of thousands of distinct CDR3 sequences, with less than 5.5% seen just once and approximately 7% held by the top ten. Findings and caveats of the study: When the repertoires were sorted by phylogenetic grouping, those of 18 of 34 multiple sclerosis patients ended up in one related-CDR3 cluster, a possible signature.

The sequence was obtained from a man younger than 45 with multiple sclerosis. The gene calls are TRBV12-3 or TRBV12-4 and TRBJ2-1; 10 bases are shared with TRBD2. The sample consisted of PBMCs. The CDR3 region is CASSFGLAGDEQFF. CDR3 in DNA: TGTGCCAGCAGTTTTGGGCTAGCGGGAGATGAGCAGTTCTTC.